Each of the 17 T cell receptor beta chains below was sequenced from the same sample in a study of cytomegalovirus exposure and HLA in healthy donors. Primers: 60 Vbeta forward and 13 Jbeta reverse. Sequencing used immunoSEQ multiplex PCR; TCRdb keeps in-frame clones, though not all of them. The table for this sample gives around 120,000 clones. Specimen: PBMCs. All receptors derive from a man between 18 and 29 years old in good health and CMV-seronegative.

CDR3 loop: CASSERRALDTEAFF. DNA of the CDR3: TGTGCCAGCAGTGAAAGGAGGGCCCTGGACACTGAAGCTTTCTTT. This chain uses TRBV6-1 with TRBJ1-1, with unresolved D. V lost 2 bases to trimming and J lost 3 bases, with 13 bases between them. Germline lookup yields CDR1 MNHNS and CDR2 SASEGT. The CDR3 consists of 15 residues.

J is TRBJ2-5 and V is TRBV28, with a possible D match to TRBD2 (7 bases). This CDR3 has 13 amino acids. Deletions cut 5 bases from V and 4 bases from J, with 11 bases between. CDR1 and CDR2 from the germline V gene are MDHEN and SYDVKM. The CDR3 region has the DNA TGTGCCAGCAGTACCGGGGGGCCAGAGACCCAGTACTTC. It is translated as CASSTGGPETQYF.

The V call is TRBV6-5, the J call TRBJ2-2; D possibly corresponds to TRBD1 (5 bases). Trimming removed 2 bases from V and 4 bases from J, with 8 bases in between. There are 14 residues in the CDR3. Germline lookup yields CDR1 MNHEY and CDR2 SVGAGI. CDR3 coding DNA: TGTGCCAGCAGTTACATGGGGCTCACCGGGGAGCTGTTTTTT. It codes for CASSYMGLTGELFF.

V is TRBV29-1 and J is TRBJ2-7, with TRBD1 as a possible D gene (6 bases). Germline lookup yields CDR1 SQVTM and CDR2 ANQGSEA. The CDR3 length is 15 residues. Trimming pared 3 bases from V and 3 bases from J, leaving 18 bases between. The CDR3 here is CSVEAPSWGLYEQYF. CDR3 DNA sequence: TGCAGCGTTGAGGCCCCCTCTTGGGGGCTCTACGAGCAGTACTTC.

The chain recombines TRBV28 with TRBJ1-1; TRBD1 aligns across 7 bases. Germline V CDR1 and CDR2: MDHEN, SYDVKM. The CDR3 has 14 amino acids. The V and J ends lost 5 bases and 0 bases, in that order; junction bases with no gene match: 3. The DNA of the CDR3 is TGTGCCAGCAGTACGACAGGGATGAACACTGAAGCTTTCTTT. This codes for CASSTTGMNTEAFF.

V gene TRBV28 combines with J gene TRBJ2-3; 11 positions agree with TRBD2. The germline V gene has CDR1 MDHEN and CDR2 SYDVKM. This CDR3 is 15 amino acids long. V lost 6 bases, J lost 6 bases, and 8 bases stayed unmatched. The CDR3 sequence is CASSKLAGVRDTQYF. CDR3 in DNA: TGTGCCAGCAGCAAACTAGCGGGAGTGCGTGATACGCAGTATTTT.

The rearrangement links TRBV6-1 to TRBJ1-4, with D unresolved. V lost 4 bases and J lost 0, with 15 bases in between. Germline V gene data show CDR1 as MNHNS and CDR2 as SASEGT. The CDR3 extends over 17 amino acids. DNA of the CDR3: TGTGCCAGCAGTGCCCGAGTGCCTCCTGCAACTAATGAAAAACTGTTTTTT. Protein sequence: CASSARVPPATNEKLFF.

The chain carries TRBV30 and TRBJ1-1, with 7 bases lining up with TRBD1. V trimming: 2 bases; J trimming: 0 bases; junction bases outside the gene matches: 9. Germline CDR1 is GTSNPN and CDR2 is SVGIG (reference sequence). The CDR3 runs 16 residues. CDR3 amino acids: CAWSITRTGVNTEAFF. The CDR3 nucleotides read TGTGCCTGGAGTATCACTCGGACAGGCGTGAACACTGAAGCTTTCTTT.

This CDR3 reads CASSSTHGSYEQYF. The CDR3 nucleotides are TGTGCCAGCAGCTCCACCCACGGGTCCTACGAGCAGTACTTC. The chain carries TRBV7-9 and TRBJ2-7; D uncertain. The V gene lost 4 bases and the J gene lost 1 base, with 11 bases spanning the gap. Germline V lookup: CDR1 SEHNR, CDR2 FQNEAQ (reference sequence). The CDR3 covers 14 residues.

This chain links TRBV11-2 with TRBJ2-1; D possibly corresponds to TRBD2 (5 bases). V was clipped by 4 bases and J by 1 base, with 11 bases between them. The germline V gene has CDR1 SGHAT and CDR2 FQNNGV. The CDR3 runs 15 residues. CDR3 bases: TGTGCCAGCAGCTCCGAGCGGCTTTCCTACAATGAGCAGTTCTTC. Its protein product is CASSSERLSYNEQFF.

The J gene is TRBJ2-1, the V gene TRBV7-2; D gene unclear. Germline loops: CDR1 SGHTA, CDR2 FQGNSA. The CDR3 loop spans 14 amino acids. V was clipped by 1 base and J by 13 bases, with 17 bases between them. The CDR3 is CASSLESGQTFQFF. DNA of the CDR3: TGTGCCAGCAGCTTAGAGAGTGGTCAGACATTCCAGTTCTTC.

The chain carries TRBV9 and TRBJ2-1, with unresolved D. The CDR3 sequence is 12 residues long. The germline V gene encodes CDR1 SGDLS and CDR2 YYNGEE. V was cut by 4 bases and J by 7 bases, with 9 bases left in between. CDR3 protein: CASSLNKNEQFF. The CDR3 DNA is TGTGCCAGCAGCCTTAACAAGAATGAGCAGTTCTTC. Full variable domain (remainder filled in from reference TRBV9 and TRBJ2-1): DSGVTQTPKHLITATGQRVTLRCSPRSGDLSVYWYQQSLDQGLQFLIQYYNGEERAKGNILERFSAQQFPDLHSELNLSSLELGDSALYFCASSLNKNEQFFGPGTRLTVL.

The chain recombines TRBV29-1 with TRBJ1-1; TRBD1 matches at 7 bases. The CDR3 is made up of 13 amino acids. Germline lookup yields CDR1 SQVTM and CDR2 ANQGSEA. V shed 4 bases and J 0 bases; nucleotides not matched to a gene: 2. The CDR3 region has the DNA TGCAGCGTTGGGGGGACAGTGAACACTGAAGCTTTCTTT. It translates to CSVGGTVNTEAFF.

The V gene is TRBV10-2, the J gene TRBJ2-7, with D possibly being TRBD1 (6 bases). The CDR3 sequence is 13 residues long. Germline V gives CDR1 WSHSY, CDR2 SAAADI. The germline V and J ends were trimmed by 3 bases and 6 bases, with 12 bases remaining between them. The chain's CDR3 is CASSDAGDGEQYF. The CDR3 bases are TGCGCCAGCAGTGATGCAGGGGACGGCGAGCAGTACTTC.

The chain uses TRBV9 and TRBJ2-1; 9 positions agree with TRBD2. The V gene's germline CDR1 is SGDLS and CDR2 YYNGEE. V dropped 1 base and J dropped 8; count of bases not matched to a gene: 7. CDR3 length equals 15 residues. CDR3 sequence reads: CASSVRTSGQYEQFF. The CDR3 DNA sequence: TGTGCCAGCAGCGTACGAACTAGCGGGCAATATGAGCAGTTCTTC.

The rearrangement uses TRBV27 and TRBJ2-2; D is unclear. The CDR3 loop spans 14 amino acids. The germline V gene has CDR1 MNHEY and CDR2 SMNVEV (reference sequence). Trimming pared 4 bases from V and 2 bases from J, leaving 8 bases between. The CDR3 DNA reads TGTGCCAGCAGTTCCCCCCCTAACACCGGGGAGCTGTTTTTT. Its protein product is CASSSPPNTGELFF.

The CDR3 sequence is CASSLSGTGGETQYF. CDR3 in DNA: TGTGCCAGCAGCCTTTCCGGGACAGGGGGGGAGACCCAGTACTTC. The chain has TRBV7-2 and TRBJ2-5, with 11 bases matching TRBD1. This CDR3 contains 15 residues. V dropped 5 bases and J dropped 5; count of bases not matched to a gene: 7. From germline, CDR1 is SGHTA and CDR2 FQGNSA.